One sample yielded the 17 T cell receptor beta chains listed below, sequenced in a study of T cell responses to AZD1222 COVID-19 vaccine (dated by TCRdb to the early 2020s). The time point label, as the study defines it: about 28 days (+/-7) after the second vaccine dose. Libraries came from the immunoSEQ multiplex PCR assay. TCRdb mirrors the immuneACCESS table, restricted to in-frame sequences. Some clones are absent from its copies; in checked studies, under half trace to an unresolved V gene, and the reason for the others is unknown. A total of approximately 140,000 clones appear in this sample, approximately 90% of them only once. Jointly, the top ten make up 3% to 3.5% of the sample. This material consisted of peripheral blood, taken 28 days after the second AZD1222 dose. Receptor source: an adult who received the AZD1222 COVID-19 vaccine.

This sequence joins TRBV6-1 and TRBJ2-7; 10 positions agree with TRBD1. The CDR3 is 17 residues long. Germline-derived CDR1 and CDR2 are MNHNS and SASEGT. Trimming removed 1 base from V and 4 bases from J; junction bases left unmatched: 10. The CDR3 nucleotides are TGTGCCAGCAGTGAAGTCGGGACAGGGGCCGCACCTTACGAGCAGTACTTC. The encoded protein is CASSEVGTGAAPYEQYF.

The chain joins TRBV2 to TRBJ2-2; 7 bases are shared with TRBD1. This CDR3 region has 15 residues. Losses at the gene ends were 4 bases for V and 3 bases for J; bases not matched to a gene: 5. Germline V CDR1 and CDR2: SNHLY, FYNNEI. The CDR3 bases are TGTGCCAGCAGTGTAACAGGGGCTGACACCGGGGAGCTGTTTTTT. The encoded protein is CASSVTGADTGELFF.

The J gene is TRBJ1-6, the V gene TRBV5-4; the match to TRBD1 covers 7 bases. Unmatched junction bases numbered 0, after V lost 7 bases and J lost 5 bases. The CDR3 contains 12 residues. Looked up from germline, CDR1 is SGHNT and CDR2 is YYREEE (reference sequence). Written as DNA, the CDR3 is TGTGCCAGCGGGACAGATAATTCACCCCTCCACTTT. Protein sequence: CASGTDNSPLHF.

The rearrangement joins TRBV27 to TRBJ2-3; D is unclear. CDR1 and CDR2 (germline): MNHEY, SMNVEV (reference sequence). Trimming pared 2 bases from V and 0 bases from J, leaving 15 bases between. The CDR3 totals 17 residues. The CDR3 DNA is TGTGCCAGCAGTTTAACCTACCCACAGAGAAGCACAGATACGCAGTATTTT. This sequence encodes CASSLTYPQRSTDTQYF.

The J gene is TRBJ2-2, the V gene TRBV6-1; D may be TRBD1 (6 bases). Trimming took off 3 bases at V and 5 bases at J, with 10 bases between the two ends. The germline V gene encodes CDR1 MNHNS and CDR2 SASEGT. The CDR3 is 14 amino acids. CDR3 DNA: TGTGCCAGCAGTGAGGGACACCAGACCGGGGAGCTGTTTTTT. Protein product: CASSEGHQTGELFF.

This clone was detected once. V is TRBV18 and J is TRBJ1-1, with a tentative D call TRBD1 (5 bases). Deletions cut 0 bases from V and 2 bases from J, with 10 bases between. Germline lookup yields CDR1 KGHSH and CDR2 LQKENI. This CDR3 has 15 amino acids. CDR3 amino acids: CASSPPGGINTEAFF. The CDR3 DNA reads TGTGCCAGCTCACCACCGGGGGGAATCAACACTGAAGCTTTCTTT.

CDR3 nucleotides: TGCGCCAGCAGTGAGACCCCCGGGGAGACAGATACGCAGTATTTT. Its protein is CASSETPGETDTQYF. The chain couples TRBV10-2 to TRBJ2-3, with a weak D call TRBD2 (5 bases). The CDR3 covers 15 residues. Germline loops: CDR1 WSHSY, CDR2 SAAADI. Trimming took off 2 bases at V and 3 bases at J, with 12 bases between the two ends.

V is TRBV7-9 and J is TRBJ1-2, with D possibly matching TRBD1 (6 bases). Germline V lookup: CDR1 SEHNR, CDR2 FQNEAQ (reference sequence). The V gene lost 5 bases and the J gene lost 5 bases, with 21 bases spanning the gap. This CDR3 is built from 16 residues. The chain's CDR3 is CASSLASTGLEYGYTF. CDR3 DNA: TGTGCCAGCAGCCTGGCTTCAACAGGGCTGGAGTATGGCTACACCTTC.

V gene TRBV5-1 combines with J gene TRBJ2-7, with 7 bases fitting TRBD1. From germline, CDR1 is SGHRS and CDR2 YFSETQ. The V and J ends lost 4 bases and 4 bases, in that order; junction bases with no gene match: 11. This CDR3 has 15 amino acids. The CDR3 reads CASSLTPGQQYEQYF. The CDR3 DNA sequence: TGCGCCAGCAGCCTAACCCCGGGACAGCAATACGAGCAGTACTTC.

This rearrangement joins TRBV4-2 to TRBJ2-1; 7 bases agree with TRBD2. Unmatched junction bases numbered 0, after V lost 1 base and J lost 0 bases. Germline CDR1 is LGHNA and CDR2 is YNFKEQ. This CDR3 region has 15 residues. CDR3 DNA: TGTGCCAGCAGCCAAGGCGGGAGCTCCTACAATGAGCAGTTCTTC. It codes for CASSQGGSSYNEQFF.

This chain uses TRBV6-5 with TRBJ2-1, with TRBD2 identical over 9 bases. The CDR3 runs to 16 residues. Germline V gene sequence: CDR1 MNHEY, CDR2 SVGAGI. Trimming at V came to 2 bases and at J to 5 bases, leaving 7 bases not matched to a gene. The CDR3, as DNA: TGTGCCAGCAGTTACGTGGCGGGAGGGGGCCACAATGAGCAGTTCTTC. Encoded protein: CASSYVAGGGHNEQFF.

For the CDR3, the DNA is TGTGCCTGGAGTGTATCCGCGGGAGTCTCGGGGGAGCTGTTTTTT. This sequence encodes CAWSVSAGVSGELFF. The chain joins TRBV30 to TRBJ2-2; TRBD2 matches 7 bases. This CDR3 is built from 15 residues. Germline CDR1 reads GTSNPN; CDR2 reads SVGIG (reference sequence). V gave up 0 bases and J gave up 8 bases; unmatched junction bases: 9.

The chain joins TRBV15 to TRBJ2-2; weak D call: TRBD2 (5 bases). This CDR3 has 12 amino acids. Trimming took off 2 bases at V and 9 bases at J, with 7 bases between the two ends. Per the germline V gene, CDR1 is LNHNV and CDR2 is YYDKDF (reference sequence). This CDR3 is CATSRSGRELFF. CDR3 sequence (DNA): TGTGCCACCAGCAGATCGGGGAGGGAGCTGTTTTTT.

This chain connects TRBV7-9 to TRBJ2-7; D might be TRBD1 (6 bases). V gave up 5 bases and J gave up 6 bases, with 17 bases separating them. The germline V gene has CDR1 SEHNR and CDR2 FQNEAQ (reference sequence). This CDR3 is built from 14 residues. The CDR3 reads CASSRDILKSEQYF. The CDR3 DNA follows: TGTGCCAGCAGCCGGGACATACTAAAATCCGAGCAGTACTTC. Based on the CDR3 plus reference TRBV7-9 and TRBJ2-7, the full variable domain is DTGVSQNPRHKITKRGQNVTFRCDPISEHNRLYWYRQTLGQGPEFLTYFQNEAQLEKSRLLSDRFSAERPKGSFSTLEIQRTEQGDSAMYLCASSRDILKSEQYFGPGTRLTVT.

The genes are TRBV3-1 (or the pseudogene TRBV3-2) and TRBJ1-6, with no clear D. From germline, CDR1 is LGHDT and CDR2 YNNKEL (reference sequence). This CDR3 spans 13 amino acids. The ends were cut back, 4 bases at V and 7 bases at J, with 8 bases in the middle. The CDR3 region is CASSPGSNSPLHF. CDR3 nucleotides: TGTGCCAGCAGCCCCGGATCGAATTCACCCCTCCACTTT.

This chain connects TRBV5-1 to TRBJ1-2; tentatively, D is TRBD1 (5 bases). Trimming took 4 bases from V and 10 from J, leaving 17 bases between them. From germline, CDR1 is SGHRS and CDR2 YFSETQ. The CDR3 is 13 residues long. CDR3 bases: TGCGCCAGCAGCGATGGCCGGGGCCAGTTCTACACCTTC. Protein: CASSDGRGQFYTF.

The CDR3 reads CASSGNSYEQYF. The CDR3 DNA is TGTGCCAGTTCCGGGAACTCCTACGAGCAGTACTTC. V gene TRBV19 combines with J gene TRBJ2-7, with a tentative D call TRBD2 (5 bases). V lost 8 bases and J 0 bases, leaving 8 bases between the germline ends. Germline lookup yields CDR1 LNHDA and CDR2 SQIVND (reference sequence). The CDR3 sequence is 12 residues long.